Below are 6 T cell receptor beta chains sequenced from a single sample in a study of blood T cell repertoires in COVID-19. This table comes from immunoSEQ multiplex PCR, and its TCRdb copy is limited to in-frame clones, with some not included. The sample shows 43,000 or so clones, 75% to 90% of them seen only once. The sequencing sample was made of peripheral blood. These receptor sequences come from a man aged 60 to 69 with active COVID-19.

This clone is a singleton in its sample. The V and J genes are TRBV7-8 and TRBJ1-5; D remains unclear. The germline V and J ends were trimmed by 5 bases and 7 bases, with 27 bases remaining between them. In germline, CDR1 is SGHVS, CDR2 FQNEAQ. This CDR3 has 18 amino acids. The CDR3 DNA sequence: TGTGCCAGCAGCCAAGGCCTGTTCACAGCTCCTCCTCTACAGCCCCAGCATTTT. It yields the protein CASSQGLFTAPPLQPQHF.

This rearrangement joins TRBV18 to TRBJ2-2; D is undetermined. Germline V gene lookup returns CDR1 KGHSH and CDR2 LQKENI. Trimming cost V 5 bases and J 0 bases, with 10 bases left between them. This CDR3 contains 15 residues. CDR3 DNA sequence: TGTGCCAGCTCATCCCTGGCGGCGAACACCGGGGAGCTGTTTTTT. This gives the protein CASSSLAANTGELFF.

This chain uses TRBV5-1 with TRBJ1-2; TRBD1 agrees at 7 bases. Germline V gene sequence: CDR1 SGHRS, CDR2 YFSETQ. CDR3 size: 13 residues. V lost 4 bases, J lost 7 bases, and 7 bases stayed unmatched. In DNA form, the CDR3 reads TGCGCCAGCAGCCGACAAGACAGGGTTGGCTACACCTTC. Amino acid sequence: CASSRQDRVGYTF.

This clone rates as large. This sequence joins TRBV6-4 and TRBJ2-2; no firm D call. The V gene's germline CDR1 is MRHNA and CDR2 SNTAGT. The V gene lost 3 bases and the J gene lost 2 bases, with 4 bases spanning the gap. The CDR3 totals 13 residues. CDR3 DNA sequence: TGTGCCAGCAGTGAGACTAACACCGGGGAGCTGTTTTTT. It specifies CASSETNTGELFF.

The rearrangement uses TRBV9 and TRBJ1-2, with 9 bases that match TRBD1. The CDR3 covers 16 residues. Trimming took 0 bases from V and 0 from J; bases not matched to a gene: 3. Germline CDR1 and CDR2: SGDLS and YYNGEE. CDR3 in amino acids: CASSVGTGATNYGYTF. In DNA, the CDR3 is TGTGCCAGCAGCGTAGGGACAGGGGCTACTAACTATGGCTACACCTTC.

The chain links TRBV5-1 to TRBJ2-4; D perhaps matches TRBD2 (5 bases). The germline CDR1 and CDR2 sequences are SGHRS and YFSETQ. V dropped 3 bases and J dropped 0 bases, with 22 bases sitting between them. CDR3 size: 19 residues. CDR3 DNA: TGCGCCAGCAGCTCAGGTTTCGTGCAGGACGGACTAGCCAAAAACATTCAGTACTTC. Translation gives CASSSGFVQDGLAKNIQYF. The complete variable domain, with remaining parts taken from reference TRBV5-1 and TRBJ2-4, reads KAGVTQTPRYLIKTRGQQVTLSCSPISGHRSVSWYQQTPGQGLQFLFEYFSETQRNKGNFPGRFSGRQFSNSRSEMNVSTLELGDSALYLCASSSGFVQDGLAKNIQYFGAGTRLSVL.